The source of this TCR beta chain is a study of blood T cell repertoires in COVID-19. For the study at large: Collection of acute and convalescent COVID-19 samples took place in the United States, Italy and Spain. T cells, B-cell-depleted T cells, or PBMCs provided the cDNA or gDNA that served as material.

Original processing notes: The assay estimated nucleated cells by amplifying reference gene primers. The repertoire was sequenced with immunoSEQ multiplex PCR; TCRdb's copy has only in-frame clones and lacks some. D and trimming come from the DNA, and the V and J calls and clone size come from that table. This table holds around 110,000 clones, about nine tenths found once. The CDR3 is 14 residues long. Trimming stripped 2 bases from V and 6 bases from J, with 10 bases between. Germline V gene data show CDR1 as SEHNR and CDR2 as FQNEAQ (reference sequence). V is TRBV7-9 and J is TRBJ2-2; D ambiguous. Sequenced: peripheral blood. This TCR derives from a man in his forties with acute or convalescent COVID-19. CDR3 DNA: TGTGCCAGCAGCTTATCTCGGGTTTCCGGGGAGCTGTTTTTT. Translating it yields CASSLSRVSGELFF.